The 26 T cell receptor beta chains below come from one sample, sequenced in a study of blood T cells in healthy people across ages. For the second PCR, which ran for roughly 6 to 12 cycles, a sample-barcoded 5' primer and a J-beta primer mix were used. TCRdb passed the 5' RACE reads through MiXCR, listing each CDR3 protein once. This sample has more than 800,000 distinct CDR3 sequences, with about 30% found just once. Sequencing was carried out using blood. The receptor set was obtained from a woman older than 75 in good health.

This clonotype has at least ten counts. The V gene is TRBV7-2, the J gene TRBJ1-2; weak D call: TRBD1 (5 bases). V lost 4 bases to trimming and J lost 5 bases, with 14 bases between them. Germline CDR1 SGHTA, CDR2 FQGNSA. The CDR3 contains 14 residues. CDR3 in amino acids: CASSSRAGEYGYTF. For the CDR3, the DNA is TGTGCCAGCAGCTCTCGAGCGGGGGAGTATGGCTACACCTTC.

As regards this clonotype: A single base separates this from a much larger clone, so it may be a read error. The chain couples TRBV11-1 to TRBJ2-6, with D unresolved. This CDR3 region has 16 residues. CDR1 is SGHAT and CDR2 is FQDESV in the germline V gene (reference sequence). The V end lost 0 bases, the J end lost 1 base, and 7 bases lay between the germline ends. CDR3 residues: CASSLADSSGANVLTF. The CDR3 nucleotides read TGTGCCAGCAGCTTAGCTGATTCTTCTGGGGCCAACGTCCTGACTTTC.

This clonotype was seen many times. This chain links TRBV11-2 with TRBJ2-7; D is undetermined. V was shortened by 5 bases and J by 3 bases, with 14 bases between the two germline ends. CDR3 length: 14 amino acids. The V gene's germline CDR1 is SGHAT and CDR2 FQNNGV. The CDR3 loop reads CASSTHHGDYEQYF. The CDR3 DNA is TGTGCCAGCAGCACGCACCATGGGGACTACGAGCAGTACTTC. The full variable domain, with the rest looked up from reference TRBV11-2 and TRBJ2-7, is EAGVAQSPRYKIIEKRQSVAFWCNPISGHATLYWYQQILGQGPKLLIQFQNNGVVDDSQLPKDRFSAERLKGVDSTLKIQPAKLEDSAVYLCASSTHHGDYEQYFGPGTRLTVT.

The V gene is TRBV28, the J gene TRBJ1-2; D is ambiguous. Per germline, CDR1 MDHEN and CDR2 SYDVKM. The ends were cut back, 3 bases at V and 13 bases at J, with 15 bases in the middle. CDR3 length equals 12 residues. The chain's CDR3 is CASSLWGKVSTF. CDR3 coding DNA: TGTGCCAGCAGTTTGTGGGGTAAAGTTTCCACCTTC.

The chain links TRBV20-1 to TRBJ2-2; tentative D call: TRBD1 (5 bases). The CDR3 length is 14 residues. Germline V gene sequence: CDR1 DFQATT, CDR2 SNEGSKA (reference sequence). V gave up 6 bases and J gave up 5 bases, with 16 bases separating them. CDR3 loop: CSARARHLTGELFF. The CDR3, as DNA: TGCAGTGCCAGGGCCCGACATCTGACCGGGGAGCTGTTTTTT.

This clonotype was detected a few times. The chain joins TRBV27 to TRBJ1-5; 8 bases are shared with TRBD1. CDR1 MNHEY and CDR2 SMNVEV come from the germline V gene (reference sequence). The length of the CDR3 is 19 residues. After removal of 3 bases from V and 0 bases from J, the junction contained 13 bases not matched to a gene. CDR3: CASSLTGALRLDSNQPQHF. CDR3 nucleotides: TGTGCCAGCAGTTTGACAGGGGCACTACGTTTGGATAGCAATCAGCCCCAGCATTTT.

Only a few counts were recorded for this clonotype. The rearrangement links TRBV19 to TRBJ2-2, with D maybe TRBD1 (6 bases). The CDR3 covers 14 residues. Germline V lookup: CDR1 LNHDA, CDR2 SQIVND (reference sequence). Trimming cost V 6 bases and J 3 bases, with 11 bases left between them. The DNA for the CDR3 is TGTGCCAGTAGGGGGGCTAGTTACACCGGGGAGCTGTTTTTT. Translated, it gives CASRGASYTGELFF.

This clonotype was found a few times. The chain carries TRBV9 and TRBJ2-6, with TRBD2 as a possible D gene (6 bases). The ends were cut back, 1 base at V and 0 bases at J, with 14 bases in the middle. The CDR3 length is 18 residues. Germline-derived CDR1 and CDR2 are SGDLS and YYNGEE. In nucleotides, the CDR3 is TGTGCCAGCAGCGTATCTGTGGGGACTTACTCTGGGGCCAACGTCCTGACTTTC. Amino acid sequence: CASSVSVGTYSGANVLTF. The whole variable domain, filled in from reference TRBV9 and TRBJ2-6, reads DSGVTQTPKHLITATGQRVTLRCSPRSGDLSVYWYQQSLDQGLQFLIQYYNGEERAKGNILERFSAQQFPDLHSELNLSSLELGDSALYFCASSVSVGTYSGANVLTFGAGSRLTVL.

CDR3 in amino acids: CASNTGTNEKLFF. CDR3 bases: TGTGCCAGCAACACGGGAACTAATGAAAAACTGTTTTTT. J is TRBJ1-4 and V is TRBV6-6; D unresolved. Germline loops: CDR1 MNHNY, CDR2 SVGAGI (reference sequence). The CDR3 has 13 amino acids. With 7 bases removed from V and 1 base from J, the gap between germline ends came to 7 bases.

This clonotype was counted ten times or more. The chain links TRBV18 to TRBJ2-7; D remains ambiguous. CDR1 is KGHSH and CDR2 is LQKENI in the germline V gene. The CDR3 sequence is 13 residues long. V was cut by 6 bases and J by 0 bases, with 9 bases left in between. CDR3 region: CASSPGFSYEQYF. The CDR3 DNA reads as TGTGCCAGCTCCCCCGGATTCTCCTACGAGCAGTACTTC.

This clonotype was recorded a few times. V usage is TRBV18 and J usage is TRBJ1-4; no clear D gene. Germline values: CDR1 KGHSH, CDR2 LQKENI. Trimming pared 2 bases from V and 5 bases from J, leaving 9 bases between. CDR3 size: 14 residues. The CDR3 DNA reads TGTGCCAGCTCACCAAGAAAACAGAATGAAAAACTGTTTTTT. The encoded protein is CASSPRKQNEKLFF.

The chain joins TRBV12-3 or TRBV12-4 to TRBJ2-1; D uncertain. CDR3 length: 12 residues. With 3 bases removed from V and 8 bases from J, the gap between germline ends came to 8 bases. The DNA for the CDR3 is TGTGCCAGCAGTTTGATGTCGGATGAGCAGTTCTTC. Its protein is CASSLMSDEQFF.

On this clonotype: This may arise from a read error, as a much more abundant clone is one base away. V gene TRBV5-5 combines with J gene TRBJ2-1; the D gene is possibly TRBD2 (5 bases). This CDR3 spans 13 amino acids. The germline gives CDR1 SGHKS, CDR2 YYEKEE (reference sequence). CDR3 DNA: TGTGCCAGCAGCCCGGACTTTTACAATGAGCAGTGCTTC. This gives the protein CASSPDFYNEQCF. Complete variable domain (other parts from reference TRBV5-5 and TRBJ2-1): DAGVTQSPTHLIKTRGQQVTLRCSPISGHKSVSWYQQVLGQGPQFIFQYYEKEERGRGNFPDRFSARQFPNYSSELNVNALLLGDSALYLCASSPDFYNEQCFGPGTRLTVL.

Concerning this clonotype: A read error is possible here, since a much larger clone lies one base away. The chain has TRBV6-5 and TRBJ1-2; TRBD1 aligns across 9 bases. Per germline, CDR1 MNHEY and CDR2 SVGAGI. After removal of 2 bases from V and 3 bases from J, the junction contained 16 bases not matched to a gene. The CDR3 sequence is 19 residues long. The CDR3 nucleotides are TGTGCCAGCAGTTACACTATACAGGGGGCGTCGCCCCACGACTATGGCTACACCTTC. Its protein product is CASSYTIQGASPHDYGYTF.

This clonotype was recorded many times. CDR3 loop: CATSRTGGTGANVLTF. CDR3 coding DNA: TGTGCCACCAGTAGGACAGGCGGCACTGGGGCCAACGTCCTGACTTTC. This rearrangement joins TRBV24-1 to TRBJ2-6, with TRBD1 matching over 7 bases. The CDR3 is made up of 16 amino acids. The V and J ends lost 6 bases and 2 bases, in that order; junction bases with no gene match: 6. Per the germline V gene, CDR1 is KGHDR and CDR2 is SFDVKD.

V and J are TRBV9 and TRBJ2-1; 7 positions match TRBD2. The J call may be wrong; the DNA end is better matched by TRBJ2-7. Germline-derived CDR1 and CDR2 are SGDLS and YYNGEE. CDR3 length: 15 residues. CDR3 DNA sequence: TGTGCCAGCAGTCCCGGGAGGAAGCCCTACAATGAGCAGTACTTC. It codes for CASSPGRKPYNEQYF.

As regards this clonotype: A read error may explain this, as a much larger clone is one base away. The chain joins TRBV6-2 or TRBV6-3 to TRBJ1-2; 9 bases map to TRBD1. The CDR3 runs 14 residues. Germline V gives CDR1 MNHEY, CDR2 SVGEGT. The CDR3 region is CAGSPGTGTYGYTF. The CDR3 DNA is TGTGCCGGCAGCCCAGGGACAGGGACCTATGGCTACACCTTC.

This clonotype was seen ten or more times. CDR3 coding DNA: TGTGCCAGCTCTCAAAACACCCCTCTACAAGAGACCCAGTACTTC. Its translation is CASSQNTPLQETQYF. This rearrangement joins TRBV18 to TRBJ2-5, with D unclear. The V end lost 6 bases, the J end lost 2 bases, and 16 bases lay between the germline ends. This CDR3 region has 15 residues. Germline CDR1 KGHSH, CDR2 LQKENI.

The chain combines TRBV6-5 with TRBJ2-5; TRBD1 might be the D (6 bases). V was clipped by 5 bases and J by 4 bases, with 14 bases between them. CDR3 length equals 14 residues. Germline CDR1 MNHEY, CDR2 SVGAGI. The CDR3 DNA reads TGTGCCAGCAGTGTCAACAGGGATGGAGAGACCCAGTACTTC. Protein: CASSVNRDGETQYF.

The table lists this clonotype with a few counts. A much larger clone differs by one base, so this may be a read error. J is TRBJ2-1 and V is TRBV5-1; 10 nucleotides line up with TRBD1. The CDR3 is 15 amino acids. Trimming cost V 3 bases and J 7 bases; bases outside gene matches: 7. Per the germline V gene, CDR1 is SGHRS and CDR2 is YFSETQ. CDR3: CASSSPRDRGNEQFF. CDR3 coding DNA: TGCGCCAGCAGCTCGCCCCGGGACAGGGGTAATGAGCAGTTCTTC.

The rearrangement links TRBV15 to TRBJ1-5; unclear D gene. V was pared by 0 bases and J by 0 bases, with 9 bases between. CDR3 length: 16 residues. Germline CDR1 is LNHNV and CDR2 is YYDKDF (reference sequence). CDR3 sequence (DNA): TGTGCCACCAGCAGAGAGAATACGCGTAGCAATCAGCCCCAGCATTTT. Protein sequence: CATSRENTRSNQPQHF.

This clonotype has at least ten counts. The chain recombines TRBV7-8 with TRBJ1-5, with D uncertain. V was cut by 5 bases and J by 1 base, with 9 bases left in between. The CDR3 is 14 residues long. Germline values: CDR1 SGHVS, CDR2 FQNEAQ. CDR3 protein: CASSHDKSNQPQHF. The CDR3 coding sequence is TGTGCCAGCAGCCACGACAAAAGCAATCAGCCCCAGCATTTT.

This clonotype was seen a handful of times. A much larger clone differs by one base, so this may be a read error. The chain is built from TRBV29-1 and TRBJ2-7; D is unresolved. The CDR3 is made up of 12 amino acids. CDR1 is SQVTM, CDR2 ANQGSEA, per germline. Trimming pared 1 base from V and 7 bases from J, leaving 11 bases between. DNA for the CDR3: TGCAGCGTTGAAGGAAACTACAATGAGCAGTACTTC. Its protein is CSVEGNYNEQYF.

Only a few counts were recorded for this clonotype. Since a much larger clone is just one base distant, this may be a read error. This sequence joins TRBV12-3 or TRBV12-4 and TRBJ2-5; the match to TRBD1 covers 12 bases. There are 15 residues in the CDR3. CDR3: CACSSTGQGAREQYF. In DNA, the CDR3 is TGTGCCTGCAGTTCAACGGGACAGGGGGCGCGAGAGCAGTACTTC.

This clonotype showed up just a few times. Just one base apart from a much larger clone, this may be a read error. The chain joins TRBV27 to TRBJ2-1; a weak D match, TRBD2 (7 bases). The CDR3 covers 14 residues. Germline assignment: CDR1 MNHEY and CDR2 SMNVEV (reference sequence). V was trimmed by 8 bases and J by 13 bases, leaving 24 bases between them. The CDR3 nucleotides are TGTGCCAGCGGGTCTGGGGGGGCTAAAAACATTCAGTTCTTC. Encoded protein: CASGSGGAKNIQFF.

DNA of the CDR3: TGTGCCAGCAGTCGGCTGAACAGGGTTGTTAATTCACCCCTCCACTTT. This sequence encodes CASSRLNRVVNSPLHF. The chain is built from TRBV12-3 or TRBV12-4 and TRBJ1-6; a weak D match, TRBD1 (6 bases). The CDR3 totals 16 residues. The V gene lost 5 bases and the J gene lost 6 bases, with 17 bases spanning the gap.